The following is a T cell receptor (beta chain) sequence with its context. This sample stems from a study of T cells in localized non-small cell lung cancer. Sequenced by immunoSEQ multiplex PCR; TCRdb stores in-frame clones only, minus some. The sample holds tens of thousands of clones, about 80% seen once. Germline V lookup: CDR1 SGHRS, CDR2 YFSETQ. CDR3 length: 13 residues. With V trimmed by 0 bases and J by 8 bases, 4 bases remained unmatched. The TCR was taken from a man aged 40-75 years with stage II lung adenocarcinoma. V usage is TRBV5-1 and J usage is TRBJ1-1; 7 bases map to TRBD1. The sequenced sample was PBMCs, obtained before any cancer treatment. The CDR3 spells CASSLAGGQEAFF. The CDR3 region has the DNA TGCGCCAGCAGCTTGGCCGGGGGACAGGAAGCTTTCTTT.